The T cell receptor (beta chain) described here comes from a study of blood T cell repertoires in COVID-19. The CDR3 is 14 residues long. Trimming stripped 5 bases from V and 0 bases from J, with 10 bases between. Germline CDR1 KGHSH, CDR2 LQKENI. Only in-frame clones appear in the TCRdb table, and some are missing; sequencing was by immunoSEQ multiplex PCR. This table has about half a million clones, 80% to 90% appearing once. V and J are TRBV18 and TRBJ1-2; D unclear. This TCR was sampled from a woman between 55 and 75 years old who had recovered from COVID-19. The sample taken for sequencing was PBMCs or T cells enriched from blood (not recorded which). The CDR3 nucleotides are TGTGCCAGCTCATGGGAGGGAGCTAACTATGGCTACACCTTC. It yields the protein CASSWEGANYGYTF.